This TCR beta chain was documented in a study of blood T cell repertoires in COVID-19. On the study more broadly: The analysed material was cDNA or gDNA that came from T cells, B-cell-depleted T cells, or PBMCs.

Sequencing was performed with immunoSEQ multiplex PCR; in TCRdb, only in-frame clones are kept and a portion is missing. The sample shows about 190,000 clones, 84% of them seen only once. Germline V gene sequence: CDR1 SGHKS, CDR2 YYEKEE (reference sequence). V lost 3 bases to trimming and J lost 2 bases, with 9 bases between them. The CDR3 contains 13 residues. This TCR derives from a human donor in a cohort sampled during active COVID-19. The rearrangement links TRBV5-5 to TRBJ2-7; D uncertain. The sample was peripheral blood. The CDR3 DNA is TGTGCCAGCAGCTACAACAGTGCCTACGAGCAGTACTTC. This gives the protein CASSYNSAYEQYF.